What follows describes a single T cell receptor beta chain. The antigen is unknown. The data belong to a study of T cell responses to AZD1222 COVID-19 vaccine. The study, taken as a whole, reports: At study baseline, merely six AZD1222 recipients were seropositive. The donor cohort was predominantly white British with a female majority, and clonal diversity may have been underestimated.

CDR1 SNHLY and CDR2 FYNNEI come from the germline V gene. Unmatched junction bases numbered 14, after V lost 6 bases and J lost 4 bases. The CDR3 runs to 16 residues. Assay used: immunoSEQ multiplex PCR; TCRdb lists only in-frame clones, some missing. The table records about 69,000 clones, less than 90% of them present only once. The TCR comes from an adult who received the AZD1222 COVID-19 vaccine. The rearrangement links TRBV2 to TRBJ1-1; 7 bases map to TRBD1. Specimen: peripheral blood, collected 28 days after the second AZD1222 dose. CDR3 sequence reads: CASSDDAARGATEAFF. In DNA form, the CDR3 reads TGTGCCAGCAGCGATGACGCGGCCAGGGGGGCCACTGAAGCTTTCTTT. Complete variable domain (other parts from reference TRBV2 and TRBJ1-1): EPEVTQTPSHQVTQMGQEVILRCVPISNHLYFYWYRQILGQKVEFLVSFYNNEISEKSEIFDDQFSVERPDGSNFTLKIRSTKLEDSAMYFCASSDDAARGATEAFFGQGTRLTVV.